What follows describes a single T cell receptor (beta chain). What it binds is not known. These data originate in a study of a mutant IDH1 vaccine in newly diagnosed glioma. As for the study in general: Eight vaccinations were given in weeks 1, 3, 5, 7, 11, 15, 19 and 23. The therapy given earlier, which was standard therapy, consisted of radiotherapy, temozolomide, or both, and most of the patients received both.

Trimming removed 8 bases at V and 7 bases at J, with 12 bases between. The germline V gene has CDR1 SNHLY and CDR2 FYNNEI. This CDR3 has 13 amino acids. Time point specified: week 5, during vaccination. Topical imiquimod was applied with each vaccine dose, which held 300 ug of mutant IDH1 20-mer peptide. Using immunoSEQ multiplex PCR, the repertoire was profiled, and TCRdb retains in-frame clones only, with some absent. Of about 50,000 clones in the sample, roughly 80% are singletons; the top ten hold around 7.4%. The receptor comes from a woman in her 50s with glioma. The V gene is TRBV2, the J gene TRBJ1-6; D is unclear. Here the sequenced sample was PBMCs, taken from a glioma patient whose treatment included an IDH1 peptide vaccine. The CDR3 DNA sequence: TGTGCCAGCCTGCGGGGTCCGAATTCACCCCTCCACTTT. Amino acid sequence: CASLRGPNSPLHF.